This section outlines one T cell receptor beta chain sequence together with its context. The data derive from a study of blood T cell repertoires in COVID-19. In the authors' workflow: Cell counts per sample came from amplifying reference gene primers. TCRdb's table, derived via immunoSEQ multiplex PCR, lists solely in-frame clones and lacks some. V and J calls and clone size come straight from that table; D and trimming were deduced from the DNA. The repertoire holds 140,000 or so clones, with around 90% as singletons. With 0 bases removed from V and 3 bases from J, the gap between germline ends came to 12 bases. Germline lookup yields CDR1 SGDLS and CDR2 YYNGEE. This CDR3 has 15 residues.

The sequence was collected from a man in his 70s with acute or convalescent COVID-19. Input material: peripheral blood. The V gene is TRBV9, the J gene TRBJ1-2; D is ambiguous. As DNA, the CDR3 is TGTGCCAGCAGCGTAGACGAGGGAGCCCACTATGGCTACACCTTC. This codes for CASSVDEGAHYGYTF.